Detailed here is one TCR beta chain. These data belong to a study of shared clonotypes between healthy human individuals. Healthy and HIV-negative, the adult donors had no recent acute infections or vaccinations. In germline, CDR1 is SGHTA, CDR2 FQGTGA. Trimming cost V 5 bases and J 6 bases, with 16 bases left between them. The CDR3 has 15 amino acids. Repertoires were generated with immunoSEQ multiplex PCR, while TCRdb's copy carries only in-frame clones and drops some. The table records millions of clones, roughly 93% of them present only once. The genes are TRBV7-3 and TRBJ2-2, with D possibly matching TRBD1 (6 bases). This clonotype originated in a man younger than 30 in good health. Some clones in this sample may be carry-over from other donors' samples. The sequencing input was naive CD4+ T cells from PBMCs. The subset here: CD45RA+ positively selected. In DNA, the CDR3 is TGTGCCAGCAGCCCCACACCAGGGGAAGCCGGGGAGCTGTTTTTT. The encoded protein is CASSPTPGEAGELFF.